The rows below give T cell receptor beta chains drawn from one sample of a study of blood T cell repertoires in COVID-19. Produced via immunoSEQ multiplex PCR; TCRdb's table is partial and in-frame only. Altogether about 74,000 clones are present, approximately 80% being singletons, with the ten largest covering 15% to 19%. Sequencing used peripheral blood. Receptors originate from a human donor in a cohort sampled during active COVID-19. Each CDR3 is given without its conserved first and last residue.

v_gene	j_gene	CDR3aa
TRBV28	TRBJ2-7	ASSQTPLSGLYEQY
TRBV27	TRBJ2-1	ASSFQRLAVYNEQF
TRBV21-1	TRBJ2-1	ASTSGQGSVSTANEQF
TRBV2	TRBJ2-3	AITPPGTSTDTQY
TRBV30	TRBJ2-7	AWSVRPGYEQY
TRBV5-6	TRBJ1-6	ASSPDRKNSPLH
TRBV19	TRBJ1-3	ASSSDRDSGNTIY
TRBV19	TRBJ1-2	ASSQATAYGYT
TRBV11-2	TRBJ1-2	ASSQGGDYGYT
TRBV3-1/TRBV3-2	TRBJ2-1	ASSRREIEQF
TRBV30	TRBJ1-1	AWSVRGYTEAF